The 30 T cell receptor beta chains below were found in one sample sequenced in a study of shared clonotypes between healthy human individuals. Clones were sequenced by immunoSEQ multiplex PCR, and TCRdb holds only the in-frame ones, with some missing. The sample consists of about 770,000 clones, roughly 72% of them appearing once. Sequenced: memory CD4+ T cells sorted from blood. Subset of the sample: CD45RA-negative fraction. The receptors stem from a woman aged 25 to 45 in good health.

The V and J genes are TRBV27 and TRBJ2-6; D ambiguous. Trimming shortened V by 0 bases and J by 0 bases, and 3 bases separated the two germline ends. Germline CDR1 and CDR2: MNHEY and SMNVEV (reference sequence). The CDR3 contains 15 residues. The CDR3 region has the DNA TGTGCCAGCAGTTTATCTATCTCTGGGGCCAACGTCCTGACTTTC. It codes for CASSLSISGANVLTF.

The rearrangement links TRBV5-1 to TRBJ2-5; D is perhaps TRBD1 (6 bases). Germline CDR1 and CDR2: SGHRS and YFSETQ. V lost 4 bases, J lost 1 base, and 11 bases lay in between. The CDR3 length is 14 residues. The CDR3 region is CASSVGHFQETQYF. The CDR3 DNA reads as TGCGCCAGCAGCGTGGGACATTTCCAAGAGACCCAGTACTTC.

The rearrangement joins TRBV28 to TRBJ2-4; D is unresolved. Per the germline V gene, CDR1 is MDHEN and CDR2 is SYDVKM. The ends were cut back, 5 bases at V and 3 bases at J, with 11 bases in the middle. CDR3 size: 14 residues. This CDR3 is CASSIRQGKNIQYF. The DNA for the CDR3 is TGTGCCAGCAGTATAAGGCAAGGCAAAAACATTCAGTACTTC.

The V gene is TRBV28, the J gene TRBJ1-4; no clear D. CDR1 is MDHEN, CDR2 SYDVKM, per germline. The V end was cut by 10 bases, the J end by 8 bases, with 2 bases between. The CDR3 sequence is 8 residues long. In DNA form, the CDR3 reads TGTGCCACCGAAAAACTGTTTTTT. It translates to CATEKLFF.

This clone is medium-sized in the sample. The J gene is TRBJ2-7, the V gene TRBV7-9, with no clear D. This CDR3 region has 13 residues. Germline assignment: CDR1 SEHNR and CDR2 FQNEAQ (reference sequence). The V end was cut by 1 base, the J end by 5 bases, with 9 bases between. The CDR3 here is CASSLGPVNEQYF. The CDR3 region has the DNA TGTGCCAGCAGCTTAGGTCCCGTCAACGAGCAGTACTTC.

V usage is TRBV11-2 and J usage is TRBJ2-6; TRBD2 is a possible D gene (5 bases). Trimming removed 6 bases at V and 0 bases at J, with 15 bases between. The CDR3 consists of 17 residues. The germline CDR1 and CDR2 sequences are SGHAT and FQNNGV. The DNA for the CDR3 is TGTGCCAGCAGGGCCGGGATGAAACACTCTGGGGCCAACGTCCTGACTTTC. This translates into CASRAGMKHSGANVLTF.

The chain links TRBV5-1 to TRBJ1-3; D uncertain. CDR1 and CDR2 from the germline V gene are SGHRS and YFSETQ. The CDR3 runs to 11 residues. The germline V and J ends were trimmed by 2 bases and 9 bases, with 6 bases remaining between them. CDR3 protein: CASSFGSTIYF. The CDR3 DNA reads TGCGCCAGCAGCTTCGGGTCCACCATATATTTT.

The chain joins TRBV6-5 to TRBJ2-2; D gene ambiguous. V was cut by 7 bases and J by 6 bases, with 12 bases left in between. The length of the CDR3 is 13 residues. CDR1 is MNHEY, CDR2 SVGAGI, per germline. CDR3 amino acids: CASKPTLAGELFF. The CDR3 DNA reads TGTGCCAGCAAACCGACGCTCGCCGGGGAGCTGTTTTTT.

This clone is a singleton in its sample. This chain connects TRBV27 to TRBJ2-7; TRBD2 aligns across 9 bases. CDR3 length equals 17 residues. Germline V gene sequence: CDR1 MNHEY, CDR2 SMNVEV (reference sequence). V gave up 4 bases and J gave up 2 bases; unmatched junction bases: 12. CDR3 protein: CASSSWGQSGRPYEQYF. CDR3 bases: TGTGCCAGCAGTTCGTGGGGACAAAGCGGGAGGCCCTACGAGCAGTACTTC.

The V gene is TRBV25-1, the J gene TRBJ1-3; 7 bases line up with TRBD1. The CDR3 has 18 residues. Germline loops: CDR1 MGHDK, CDR2 SYGVNS. V was clipped by 9 bases and J by 0 bases; unmatched bases: 17. CDR3 DNA sequence: TGTGCCAGATCCCGGGACAGAAAGTTCCATAGCTCTGGAAACACCATATATTTT. The encoded protein is CARSRDRKFHSSGNTIYF.

The rearrangement joins TRBV28 to TRBJ1-1, with D perhaps TRBD1 (5 bases). Trimming stripped 8 bases from V and 5 bases from J, with 21 bases between. Looked up from germline, CDR1 is MDHEN and CDR2 is SYDVKM. The CDR3 sequence is 15 residues long. DNA for the CDR3: TGTGCCAGCCAGAACGGGGGGGGAGAGGGTACTGAAGCTTTCTTT. As protein: CASQNGGGEGTEAFF. The variable domain in full, completed from reference TRBV28 and TRBJ1-1, reads DVKVTQSSRYLVKRTGEKVFLECVQDMDHENMFWYRQDPGLGLRLIYFSYDVKMKEKGDIPEGYSVSREKKERFSLILESASTNQTSMYLCASQNGGGEGTEAFFGQGTRLTVV.

This clone was picked up many times. For the CDR3, the DNA is TGTGCCAGTAGTCCCCGGGAATTCTCCTACGAGCAGTACTTC. This gives the protein CASSPREFSYEQYF. The chain has TRBV19 and TRBJ2-7; D is perhaps TRBD2 (5 bases). Germline V gives CDR1 LNHDA, CDR2 SQIVND (reference sequence). The V gene lost 5 bases and the J gene lost 0 bases, with 11 bases spanning the gap. This CDR3 is built from 14 residues.

V and J are TRBV19 and TRBJ1-1; unclear D gene. The CDR3 has 14 amino acids. Looked up from germline, CDR1 is LNHDA and CDR2 is SQIVND (reference sequence). V was cut by 0 bases and J by 1 base, with 6 bases left in between. CDR3 sequence reads: CASSIDRGNTEAFF. DNA for the CDR3: TGTGCCAGTAGTATAGATCGCGGGAACACTGAAGCTTTCTTT.

This chain connects TRBV15 to TRBJ2-3; 7 nucleotides agree with TRBD2. The CDR3 covers 16 residues. Germline values: CDR1 LNHNV, CDR2 YYDKDF (reference sequence). Trimming took 3 bases from V and 2 from J; bases not matched to a gene: 8. CDR3 in DNA: TGTGCCACCAGCAGGGCCCGACTAGCCCTCACAGATACGCAGTATTTT. Its protein is CATSRARLALTDTQYF.

This rearrangement joins TRBV4-1 to TRBJ1-5; no firm D call. The V end was cut by 0 bases, the J end by 7 bases, with 7 bases between. The CDR3 length is 13 residues. The V gene's germline CDR1 is MGHRA and CDR2 YSYEKL. CDR3 coding DNA: TGCGCCAGCAGCCAAGACGGGGTACAGCCCCAGCATTTT. This codes for CASSQDGVQPQHF.

The genes are TRBV7-9 and TRBJ2-7, with 8 bases that match TRBD2. Per the germline V gene, CDR1 is SEHNR and CDR2 is FQNEAQ (reference sequence). The CDR3 totals 15 residues. The V and J ends lost 0 bases and 6 bases, in that order; junction bases with no gene match: 7. The CDR3 is CASSLATSGGFEQYF. CDR3 nucleotides: TGTGCCAGCAGCTTAGCAACTAGCGGAGGCTTCGAGCAGTACTTC.

The rearrangement links TRBV5-1 to TRBJ1-1; tentative D call: TRBD1 (6 bases). Germline V lookup: CDR1 SGHRS, CDR2 YFSETQ. This CDR3 contains 15 residues. The V gene lost 4 bases and the J gene lost 4 bases, with 17 bases spanning the gap. This CDR3 is CASSRGESGATEAFF. CDR3 sequence (DNA): TGCGCCAGCAGCCGAGGAGAATCAGGGGCCACTGAAGCTTTCTTT. The entire variable domain, with the rest obtained from reference TRBV5-1 and TRBJ1-1, is as follows: KAGVTQTPRYLIKTRGQQVTLSCSPISGHRSVSWYQQTPGQGLQFLFEYFSETQRNKGNFPGRFSGRQFSNSRSEMNVSTLELGDSALYLCASSRGESGATEAFFGQGTRLTVV.

The chain joins TRBV10-3 to TRBJ2-1, with D uncertain. Trimming left V 3 bases short and J 0 bases short, with 12 bases between. Germline CDR1 and CDR2: ENHRY and SYGVKD. This CDR3 comprises 16 residues. CDR3 loop: CAISDSWQRSYNEQFF. The CDR3 DNA follows: TGTGCCATCAGTGACTCTTGGCAGCGCTCCTACAATGAGCAGTTCTTC.

The gene calls are TRBV27 and TRBJ2-3; possibly TRBD1 for D (6 bases). Trimming removed 5 bases at V and 0 bases at J, with 12 bases between. Per the germline V gene, CDR1 is MNHEY and CDR2 is SMNVEV (reference sequence). The CDR3 has 15 residues. The CDR3 nucleotides are TGTGCCAGCAGTCCACAGGGAATTAGCACAGATACGCAGTATTTT. It is translated as CASSPQGISTDTQYF.

This chain uses TRBV19 with TRBJ2-5, with D possibly TRBD1 on 6 matching bases. The V gene lost 1 base and the J gene lost 5 bases, with 11 bases spanning the gap. CDR3 length: 14 residues. CDR1 is LNHDA, CDR2 SQIVND, per germline (reference sequence). CDR3 DNA sequence: TGTGCCAGTAGTATAGTAGGGGGTCGGGAGACCCAGTACTTC. Translated, it gives CASSIVGGRETQYF.

This clone was seen only a few times. The J gene is TRBJ1-3, the V gene TRBV6-5; no firm D call. CDR1 is MNHEY, CDR2 SVGAGI, per germline. The V end lost 6 bases, the J end lost 4 bases, and 10 bases lay between the germline ends. The CDR3 runs 13 residues. The CDR3 protein is CASRVPVGNTIYF. For the CDR3, the DNA is TGTGCCAGCAGGGTCCCGGTCGGAAACACCATATATTTT.

The chain links TRBV18 to TRBJ2-1, with D possibly TRBD2 on 5 matching bases. V was clipped by 1 base and J by 6 bases, with 13 bases between them. Looked up from germline, CDR1 is KGHSH and CDR2 is LQKENI. CDR3 length: 15 residues. CDR3 in amino acids: CASSPRLAASNEQFF. In DNA, the CDR3 is TGTGCCAGCTCACCACGGCTAGCAGCCTCCAATGAGCAGTTCTTC.

The chain uses TRBV19 and TRBJ2-7; 8 bases line up with TRBD2. Germline values: CDR1 LNHDA, CDR2 SQIVND (reference sequence). The CDR3 has 16 residues. V shed 5 bases, J shed 6 bases, and the junction held 15 bases outside the gene matches. The CDR3 DNA sequence: TGTGCCAGTAGTCCCAACCTTGGAGCGGGAGTGGGCGAGCAGTACTTC. This encodes CASSPNLGAGVGEQYF.

The chain combines TRBV6-5 with TRBJ2-7; TRBD2 matches 10 bases. This CDR3 has 15 residues. J lost 2 bases, V lost 6 bases, and 7 bases had no gene match. From germline, CDR1 is MNHEY and CDR2 SVGAGI. The CDR3 spells CASRVGTSVTYEQYF. Written as DNA, the CDR3 is TGTGCCAGCAGGGTCGGGACTAGCGTGACCTACGAGCAGTACTTC.

This rearrangement joins TRBV2 to TRBJ1-2, with D hard to call. Germline-derived CDR1 and CDR2 are SNHLY and FYNNEI. Deletions cut 2 bases from V and 4 bases from J, with 14 bases between. The CDR3 contains 15 residues. The DNA for the CDR3 is TGTGCCAGCAGTGAATTGCCGGACGGACTCTATGGCTACACCTTC. This gives the protein CASSELPDGLYGYTF.

The rearrangement joins TRBV11-2 to TRBJ1-1; the D gene is possibly TRBD1 (6 bases). The CDR3 spans 14 residues. Trimming pared 5 bases from V and 5 bases from J, leaving 15 bases between. In germline, CDR1 is SGHAT, CDR2 FQNNGV. In DNA, the CDR3 is TGTGCCAGCAGCGTCCGAGGGGGAGCAACTGAAGCTTTCTTT. Amino acids: CASSVRGGATEAFF. Full variable domain (remainder filled in from reference TRBV11-2 and TRBJ1-1): EAGVAQSPRYKIIEKRQSVAFWCNPISGHATLYWYQQILGQGPKLLIQFQNNGVVDDSQLPKDRFSAERLKGVDSTLKIQPAKLEDSAVYLCASSVRGGATEAFFGQGTRLTVV.

The CDR3 region has the DNA TGTGCCAGCTCACCGCCCAGCGGGAGTCGGGCAGATACGCAGTATTTT. This translates into CASSPPSGSRADTQYF. This chain uses TRBV18 with TRBJ2-3; 8 bases are shared with TRBD2. J lost 4 bases, V lost 3 bases, and 9 bases had no gene match. The germline V gene has CDR1 KGHSH and CDR2 LQKENI. The length of the CDR3 is 16 residues.

V and J are TRBV5-1 and TRBJ2-3, with D perhaps matching TRBD2 (6 bases). Germline CDR1 reads SGHRS; CDR2 reads YFSETQ. Deletions cut 1 base from V and 2 bases from J, with 14 bases between. CDR3 size: 16 residues. The CDR3 loop is CASSLSVLALTDTQYF. The DNA of the CDR3 is TGCGCCAGCAGCTTGAGCGTCCTAGCGCTCACAGATACGCAGTATTTT. Combining the CDR3 with reference TRBV5-1 and TRBJ2-3 gives the whole variable domain KAGVTQTPRYLIKTRGQQVTLSCSPISGHRSVSWYQQTPGQGLQFLFEYFSETQRNKGNFPGRFSGRQFSNSRSEMNVSTLELGDSALYLCASSLSVLALTDTQYFGPGTRLTVL.

With regard to this clone: Other DNA sequences of this sample code for an identical CDR3. The chain joins TRBV5-4 to TRBJ1-2; D ambiguous. The CDR3 extends over 14 amino acids. Trimming cost V 0 bases and J 0 bases, with 6 bases left between them. Per germline, CDR1 SGHNT and CDR2 YYREEE (reference sequence). The CDR3 DNA follows: TGTGCCAGCAGCTTGGGGGGAGCTAACTATGGCTACACCTTC. Translation gives CASSLGGANYGYTF. The full variable domain, with the rest looked up from reference TRBV5-4 and TRBJ1-2, is ETGVTQSPTHLIKTRGQQVTLRCSSQSGHNTVSWYQQALGQGPQFIFQYYREEENGRGNFPPRFSGLQFPNYSSELNVNALELDDSALYLCASSLGGANYGYTFGSGTRLTVV.

This clone was recorded many times. The chain employs TRBV14 and TRBJ2-7; TRBD1 agrees at 7 bases. With V trimmed by 3 bases and J by 1 base, 6 bases remained unmatched. CDR1 is SGHDN and CDR2 is FVKESK in the germline V gene. The CDR3 has 15 amino acids. CDR3: CASSHVETGSYEQYF. CDR3 bases: TGTGCCAGCAGCCACGTCGAGACAGGGTCCTACGAGCAGTACTTC.